This T cell receptor (beta chain) was recorded in a study of T cell changes during pregnancy in multiple sclerosis. CDR3 size: 16 residues. Germline CDR1 and CDR2: SGHTA and FQGNSA. V was pared by 0 bases and J by 1 base, with 1 base of the junction left unmatched. On this clone: Distinct nucleotide sequences in the sample also encode this CDR3.

Some clones are missing from TCRdb's copy, which holds only in-frame ones; the method was immunoSEQ multiplex PCR. Of some 70,000 clones in the sample, about 92% were seen once. The chain has TRBV7-2 and TRBJ2-2; 8 positions agree with TRBD1. This receptor was taken from a female donor in good health, enrolled as a control in a pregnancy study. Sequenced material: peripheral blood, taken in the second trimester of pregnancy. CDR3 nucleotides: TGTGCCAGCAGCTTAGCCGGGACAGGGAACACCGGGGAGCTGTTTTTT. Residues: CASSLAGTGNTGELFF.